These 29 T cell receptor beta chains came from one sample sequenced in a study of glioma-infiltrating T cells after dendritic cell vaccination. Time point specified: after dendritic cell vaccination, including at tumor progression/relapse. The data were produced by immunoSEQ multiplex PCR, yet TCRdb's version contains in-frame clones alone and is incomplete. The sample contains approximately 93,000 clones, about 85% of which appear only once. Sequencing used blood, obtained after dendritic cell vaccination. These receptors were obtained from a human donor with glioblastoma.

The chain carries TRBV4-3 and TRBJ1-1; tentative D call: TRBD1 (6 bases). The CDR3 spans 14 residues. CDR1 is LGHNA, CDR2 YSLEER, per germline. Trimming left V 2 bases short and J 10 bases short, with 17 bases between. The CDR3 sequence is CASSQSGVGLGAFF. In DNA, the CDR3 is TGCGCCAGCAGCCAATCAGGGGTTGGGCTGGGAGCTTTCTTT.

The genes are TRBV18 and TRBJ1-2; 12 bases align to TRBD1. The trim removed 3 bases at V and 5 bases at J, leaving 4 bases unmatched. This CDR3 is built from 15 residues. The germline V gene has CDR1 KGHSH and CDR2 LQKENI. The CDR3 sequence is CASSPRDRGQYGYTF. CDR3 nucleotide sequence: TGTGCCAGCTCACCGAGGGACAGGGGGCAGTATGGCTACACCTTC.

The chain couples TRBV11-2 to TRBJ2-7; TRBD1 matches 8 bases. Germline V gene data show CDR1 as SGHAT and CDR2 as FQNNGV. The CDR3 consists of 15 residues. With 1 base clipped from V and 7 bases from J, the junction kept 9 bases outside the gene matches. This CDR3 reads CASSLVGQGSVEQYF. The CDR3 coding sequence is TGTGCCAGCAGCTTAGTAGGACAGGGTAGTGTGGAGCAGTACTTC.

The chain has TRBV2 and TRBJ2-5; 12 bases line up with TRBD2. The germline V gene has CDR1 SNHLY and CDR2 FYNNEI. The CDR3 extends over 17 amino acids. After removal of 2 bases from V and 4 bases from J, the junction contained 8 bases not matched to a gene. The CDR3 DNA is TGTGCCAGCAGTGAAAGTAGGGCTAGCGGGAGGGGAGAGACCCAGTACTTC. Encoded protein: CASSESRASGRGETQYF.

The gene calls are TRBV19 and TRBJ2-1, with 7 bases lining up with TRBD2. The V segment lost 0 bases and the J segment 3 bases; nucleotides outside the gene matches: 5. From germline, CDR1 is LNHDA and CDR2 SQIVND (reference sequence). CDR3 length: 16 residues. The CDR3 DNA sequence: TGTGCCAGTAGTATAGAGGGGGAGGGAGTCTACAATGAGCAGTTCTTC. As protein: CASSIEGEGVYNEQFF.

As regards this clone: The germline gene is not matched at one end of the junction; a read error may be the cause. This sequence joins TRBV2 and TRBJ1-4; D unresolved. Germline assignment: CDR1 SNHLY and CDR2 FYNNEI. The CDR3 sequence is 12 residues long. This chain's CDR3 is CASREGREKLFF. CDR3 in DNA: TGTGCCAGCAGGGAAGGGCGGGAAAAACTGTTTTTT. The whole variable domain, remainder taken from reference TRBV2 and TRBJ1-4, is EPEVTQTPSHQVTQMGQEVILRCVPISNHLYFYWYRQILGQKVEFLVSFYNNEISEKSEIFDDQFSVERPDGSNFTLKIRSTKLEDSAMYFCASREGREKLFFGSGTQLSVL.

The chain employs TRBV30 and TRBJ2-4; D uncertain. The CDR3 covers 14 residues. The V gene lost 2 bases and the J gene lost 0 bases, with 8 bases spanning the gap. CDR1 and CDR2 from the germline V gene are GTSNPN and SVGIG (reference sequence). CDR3 in DNA: TGTGCCTGGAGTCCTCAGATAGCCAAAAACATTCAGTACTTC. Protein sequence: CAWSPQIAKNIQYF.

This clone was observed a few times. This sequence joins TRBV6-1 and TRBJ2-1; D unresolved. From germline, CDR1 is MNHNS and CDR2 SASEGT. The V and J ends lost 8 bases and 6 bases respectively, with 8 bases between them. The CDR3 runs 11 residues. CDR3 in amino acids: CASVVINEQFF. CDR3 DNA: TGTGCCAGCGTCGTAATCAATGAGCAGTTCTTC.

The CDR3 sequence is CASSYLGGDTEAFF. Here the CDR3 DNA reads TGTGCCAGCAGTTACCTGGGAGGGGACACTGAAGCTTTCTTT. The genes are TRBV6-6 and TRBJ1-1; a possible D gene is TRBD1 (5 bases). V was trimmed by 2 bases and J by 3 bases, leaving 10 bases between them. The CDR3 spans 14 residues. Germline lookup yields CDR1 MNHNY and CDR2 SVGAGI (reference sequence).

V is TRBV4-1 and J is TRBJ2-1, with D unresolved. Trimming took off 0 bases at V and 8 bases at J, with 5 bases between the two ends. The CDR3 consists of 12 residues. CDR1 and CDR2 from the germline V gene are MGHRA and YSYEKL. The CDR3 loop reads CASSQDSYEQFF. CDR3 bases: TGCGCCAGCAGCCAAGATAGTTATGAGCAGTTCTTC.

The chain carries TRBV2 and TRBJ1-1; possible D gene TRBD1, 5 bases. Trimming removed 5 bases at V and 0 bases at J, with 10 bases between. The CDR3 sequence is 14 residues long. Germline assignment: CDR1 SNHLY and CDR2 FYNNEI. The CDR3 DNA reads as TGTGCCAGCAGTCAATTGACAGTGAACACTGAAGCTTTCTTT. Amino acid sequence: CASSQLTVNTEAFF.

The chain carries TRBV7-3 and TRBJ2-4; D possibly corresponds to TRBD2 (6 bases). The CDR3 has 12 amino acids. Germline V gene data show CDR1 as SGHTA and CDR2 as FQGTGA. Between the trimmed V and J ends, which lost 2 bases and 9 bases, there was a span of 8 bases. The DNA of the CDR3 is TGTGCCAGCAGCTTAGGGACTGGCATTCAGTACTTC. Its protein product is CASSLGTGIQYF.

J is TRBJ1-2 and V is TRBV5-5; 8 bases align to TRBD1. The CDR3 sequence is 15 residues long. Trimming cost V 0 bases and J 9 bases; bases outside gene matches: 10. Per the germline V gene, CDR1 is SGHKS and CDR2 is YYEKEE (reference sequence). The CDR3 coding sequence is TGTGCCAGCAGCTTGGCCGGGGACAGGATTCGGAGCTACACCTTC. Its protein product is CASSLAGDRIRSYTF.

The chain combines TRBV4-2 with TRBJ2-7, with 11 bases identical to TRBD2. Per germline, CDR1 LGHNA and CDR2 YNFKEQ. The CDR3 length is 17 residues. Germline trimming cut 0 bases from V and 0 bases from J; bases unmatched to any gene: 4. The CDR3, as DNA: TGTGCCAGCAGCCAAGAATTCGGACTAGCGGGCTCCTACGAGCAGTACTTC. Translating gives CASSQEFGLAGSYEQYF.

The chain employs TRBV28 and TRBJ2-3; TRBD1 matches at 10 bases. V gave up 10 bases and J gave up 5 bases; unmatched junction bases: 9. Looked up from germline, CDR1 is MDHEN and CDR2 is SYDVKM. There are 14 residues in the CDR3. The CDR3 DNA follows: TGTGCCACCATCGGGGACAGGGGTGTAGATACGCAGTATTTT. Translation gives CATIGDRGVDTQYF.

This chain connects TRBV25-1 to TRBJ1-2, with 7 bases aligning to TRBD1. Germline V CDR1 and CDR2: MGHDK, SYGVNS. V shed 3 bases, J shed 4 bases, and the junction held 8 bases outside the gene matches. The CDR3 covers 15 residues. The CDR3 spells CASSDPRQGFYGYTF. CDR3 in DNA: TGTGCCAGCAGTGACCCCCGACAGGGATTCTATGGCTACACCTTC.

This chain uses TRBV9 with TRBJ1-5; 10 positions match TRBD1. The CDR3 runs to 14 residues. Germline V CDR1 and CDR2: SGDLS, YYNGEE. Losses at the gene ends were 3 bases for V and 6 bases for J; bases not matched to a gene: 3. The CDR3 loop reads CASSATGGSQPQHF. The DNA for the CDR3 is TGTGCCAGCAGCGCGACAGGGGGCAGTCAGCCCCAGCATTTT.

The chain employs TRBV9 and TRBJ2-3; D unresolved. This CDR3 region has 13 residues. Germline V gene data show CDR1 as SGDLS and CDR2 as YYNGEE. V lost 0 bases and J 4 bases, leaving 6 bases between the germline ends. CDR3 nucleotides: TGTGCCAGCAGCGTAGATCTCGCAGATACGCAGTATTTT. Its protein product is CASSVDLADTQYF.

This clone appeared a few times. This chain uses TRBV28 with TRBJ2-7; 9 positions agree with TRBD1. The CDR3 contains 12 residues. In germline, CDR1 is MDHEN, CDR2 SYDVKM. V shed 8 bases, J shed 3 bases, and the junction held 2 bases outside the gene matches. CDR3 DNA: TGTGCCAGCTTGGACAGGGGCTACGAGCAGTACTTC. This sequence encodes CASLDRGYEQYF.

This chain links TRBV29-1 with TRBJ2-6; D may be TRBD1 (6 bases). V lost 5 bases and J lost 0, with 14 bases in between. The germline CDR1 and CDR2 sequences are SQVTM and ANQGSEA. CDR3 length: 16 residues. The CDR3 protein is CSVREGGSSGANVLTF. Written as DNA, the CDR3 is TGCAGCGTTCGAGAAGGGGGTAGCTCTGGGGCCAACGTCCTGACTTTC.

The chain carries TRBV7-8 and TRBJ1-5, with a tentative D call TRBD1 (6 bases). The CDR3 sequence is 14 residues long. V was shortened by 4 bases and J by 8 bases, with 15 bases between the two germline ends. The germline V gene encodes CDR1 SGHVS and CDR2 FQNEAQ. CDR3 coding DNA: TGTGCCAGCAGCTGGGTACAGGGTCAAGAGCCCCAGCATTTT. Amino acid sequence: CASSWVQGQEPQHF.

This chain connects TRBV5-1 to TRBJ1-1; no definite D call. CDR3 length: 15 residues. Trimming pared 1 base from V and 2 bases from J, leaving 12 bases between. Germline V CDR1 and CDR2: SGHRS, YFSETQ. CDR3 sequence reads: CASSLSRERNTEAFF. DNA of the CDR3: TGCGCCAGCAGCTTGTCAAGGGAGAGAAACACTGAAGCTTTCTTT.

The chain is built from TRBV19 and TRBJ1-6, with a tentative D call TRBD1 (5 bases). V lost 3 bases and J lost 10, with 10 bases in between. From germline, CDR1 is LNHDA and CDR2 SQIVND (reference sequence). This CDR3 is built from 13 residues. CDR3 nucleotide sequence: TGTGCCAGTAGTATCCAGGGTCGGTCACCCCTCCACTTT. This sequence encodes CASSIQGRSPLHF.

This clone was detected only a few times. CDR3 sequence (DNA): TGTGCCAGCAGCTTCCCGGGACAGGGTTATTACGAGCAGTACTTC. Translating it yields CASSFPGQGYYEQYF. V usage is TRBV7-9 and J usage is TRBJ2-7, with 9 bases matching TRBD1. Germline CDR1 reads SEHNR; CDR2 reads FQNEAQ (reference sequence). The ends lost 3 bases at V and 4 bases at J; junction bases unmatched: 7. CDR3 length: 15 residues.

The V and J genes are TRBV19 and TRBJ2-7; 7 nucleotides agree with TRBD2. Losses at the gene ends were 3 bases for V and 4 bases for J; bases not matched to a gene: 0. CDR1 LNHDA and CDR2 SQIVND come from the germline V gene (reference sequence). CDR3 size: 12 residues. The chain's CDR3 is CASSIGGYEQYF. The CDR3 DNA follows: TGTGCCAGTAGTATCGGGGGGTACGAGCAGTACTTC.

The V gene is TRBV6-1, the J gene TRBJ1-1; D is uncertain. CDR3 size: 14 residues. CDR1 is MNHNS, CDR2 SASEGT, per germline. V was cut by 7 bases and J by 1 base, with 13 bases left in between. The CDR3 sequence is CASNSWAGNTEAFF. The DNA for the CDR3 is TGTGCCAGCAATTCTTGGGCAGGGAACACTGAAGCTTTCTTT.

The CDR3 loop is CASRTGQAYEQYF. For the CDR3, the DNA is TGCGCCAGCAGGACCGGACAGGCCTACGAGCAGTACTTC. This sequence joins TRBV10-2 and TRBJ2-7; 7 bases match TRBD1. The CDR3 spans 13 residues. Trimming took 6 bases from V and 2 from J; bases not matched to a gene: 4. Germline CDR1 is WSHSY and CDR2 is SAAADI.

V usage is TRBV7-6 and J usage is TRBJ2-1; 11 bases are a match to TRBD2. Germline V lookup: CDR1 SGHVS, CDR2 FNYEAQ. CDR3 length: 17 amino acids. The J segment lost 10 bases and the V segment lost 5 bases, leaving 16 bases of the junction unmatched. Here the CDR3 DNA reads TGTGCCAGCAGCAGAGAAATAGCGGGAGGGCAGGGGGGGGAGCAGTTCTTC. Its translation is CASSREIAGGQGGEQFF.

The chain is built from TRBV14 and TRBJ2-5, with D possibly matching TRBD2 (5 bases). Between the trimmed V and J ends, which lost 4 bases and 1 base, there was a span of 10 bases. Looked up from germline, CDR1 is SGHDN and CDR2 is FVKESK. The CDR3 length is 14 residues. The CDR3 protein is CASSLSLVQETQYF. The CDR3 DNA reads TGTGCCAGCAGCCTCTCACTAGTCCAAGAGACCCAGTACTTC.